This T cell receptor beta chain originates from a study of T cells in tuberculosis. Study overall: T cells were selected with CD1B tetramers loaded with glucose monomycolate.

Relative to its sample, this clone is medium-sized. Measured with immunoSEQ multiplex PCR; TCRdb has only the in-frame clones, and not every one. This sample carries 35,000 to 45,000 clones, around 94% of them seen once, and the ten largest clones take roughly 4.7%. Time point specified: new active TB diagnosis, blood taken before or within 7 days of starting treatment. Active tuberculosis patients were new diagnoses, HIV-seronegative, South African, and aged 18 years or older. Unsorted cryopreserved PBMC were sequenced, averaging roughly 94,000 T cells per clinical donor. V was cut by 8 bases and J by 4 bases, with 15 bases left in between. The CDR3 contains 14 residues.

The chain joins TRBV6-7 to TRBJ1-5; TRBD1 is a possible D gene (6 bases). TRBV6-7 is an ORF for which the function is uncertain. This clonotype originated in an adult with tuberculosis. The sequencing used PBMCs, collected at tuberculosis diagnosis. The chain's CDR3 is CASGVVQGNQPQHF. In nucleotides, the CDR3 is TGTGCCAGCGGTGTTGTGCAGGGGAATCAGCCCCAGCATTTT.